This is a list of T cell receptor beta chains from one sample in a study of blood T cell repertoires in COVID-19. Generated by immunoSEQ multiplex PCR, the TCRdb table keeps only in-frame clones and is missing some. This table has some 320,000 clones, roughly 85% appearing once. Sequencing was performed on PBMCs or T cells enriched from blood (not recorded which). These TCRs come from a woman aged 25 to 45 who had been exposed to COVID-19. Each CDR3 is given with its conserved first and last residue. A D gene is named only where the DNA matches it firmly.

TRBD1	TRBV28	TRBJ1-1	16	TGTGCCAGCAGTCCGGACAGGGGAAAAGGGAACACTGAAGCTTTCTTT	CASSPDRGKGNTEAFF
TRBD1	TRBV18	TRBJ1-1	14	TGTGCCAGCTCCTCCAGGGGGCAGGACACTGAAGCTTTCTTT	CASSSRGQDTEAFF
.	TRBV7-9	TRBJ2-2	16	TGTGCCAGCAGCTTAAGGGTCAGGGAATTCACCGGGGAGCTGTTTTTT	CASSLRVREFTGELFF
.	TRBV7-8	TRBJ1-4	12	TGTGCCAGCAGCAGGGAGGCTGAAAAACTGTTTTTT	CASSREAEKLFF
.	TRBV27	TRBJ2-2	14	TGTGCCAGCAGGGGCGACTATAACACCGGGGAGCTGTTTTTT	CASRGDYNTGELFF
.	TRBV10-1	TRBJ1-5	19	TGCGCCAGCAGTGATGGGCGCCATCGCCGGGACACCGAGGGACAGCCCCAGCATTTT	CASSDGRHRRDTEGQPQHF
.	TRBV7-2	TRBJ2-1	15	TGTGCCAGCAGCTCGGACTCAAGCTCCTACAATGAGCAGTTCTTC	CASSSDSSSYNEQFF
.	TRBV5-1	TRBJ2-2	14	TGCGCCAGCAGCGACCAACAGGGAACCGGGGAGCTGTTTTTT	CASSDQQGTGELFF
.	TRBV28	TRBJ1-5	17	TGTGCCAGCAGTCCTCCTAGTCGCTACAGGGTCAATCAGCCCCAGCATTTT	CASSPPSRYRVNQPQHF
.	TRBV4-2	TRBJ2-6	17	TGTGCCAGCAGCCAAAGTACAGTGCACTCTGGGGCCAACGTCCTGACTTTC	CASSQSTVHSGANVLTF
TRBD1	TRBV24-1	TRBJ2-7	13	TGTGCCACCAGTGATAATACAGGGGGCGAGCAGTACTTC	CATSDNTGGEQYF
TRBD2	TRBV5-6	TRBJ2-5	14	TGTGCCAGCAGCTTTCTAGCGGAAGTGGAGACCCAGTACTTC	CASSFLAEVETQYF
TRBD2	TRBV3-1/TRBV3-2	TRBJ2-2	15	TGTGCCAGCAGCGCGAAAAGGACTAGCACCGGGGAGCTGTTTTTT	CASSAKRTSTGELFF
TRBD1	TRBV5-1	TRBJ2-5	16	TGCGCCAGCAGCCCATTCGGGACAGGGACTCAAGAGACCCAGTACTTC	CASSPFGTGTQETQYF